This is a list of T cell receptor beta chains from one sample in a study of regulatory T cells in long-lasting Graves disease. TCRdb fed the multiplex PCR reads into MiXCR, producing one record per CDR3 protein. The table records some 490,000 distinct CDR3 sequences, 9.5% to 15% of them present only once. The same sample was also studied in work on T cells in Graves' hyperthyroidism and ophthalmopathy.

The sample in question was peripheral blood mononuclear cells (PBMCs), obtained at new diagnosis, from a patient treated with antithyroid drugs. Receptors were obtained from a woman aged 25-40 years with Graves disease. CDR3s include the opening cysteine and the closing phenylalanine or tryptophan. D genes are given only for firm matches. Some rows mark clone size as missing; the rest say once, few, many or name a class of expanded clone.

d_call	v_call	j_call	clone_size	cdr3_aa	cdr3_nt
NA	TRBV3-1	TRBJ1-1	many	CASSEGGLDTEAFF	TGTGCCAGCAGTGAAGGGGGTTTGGACACTGAAGCTTTCTTT
NA	TRBV2	TRBJ2-3	many	CASSEGLTTDTQYF	TGTGCCAGCAGTGAAGGCTTGACGACAGATACGCAGTATTTT
TRBD1	TRBV30	TRBJ1-2	many	CAWTRDRLNYGYTF	TGTGCCTGGACACGGGACAGACTTAACTATGGCTACACCTTC
NA	TRBV7-9	TRBJ2-3	many	CASSSEHTDTQYF	TGTGCCAGCAGCTCTGAACACACAGATACGCAGTATTTT
NA	TRBV20-1	TRBJ1-1	few	CSARAPNTEAFF	TGCAGTGCTAGAGCCCCGAACACTGAAGCTTTCTTT
NA	TRBV6-1	TRBJ2-5	many	CASSDGQQETQYF	TGTGCCAGCAGTGACGGACAGCAAGAGACCCAGTACTTC
NA	TRBV28	TRBJ1-5	many	CASSINTVGWQPQHF	TGTGCCAGCAGTATAAACACAGTAGGATGGCAGCCCCAGCATTTT
NA	TRBV2	TRBJ2-7	many	CASRETSYEQYF	TGTGCCAGCAGGGAGACTTCCTACGAGCAGTACTTC
TRBD1	TRBV30	TRBJ2-6	many	CAWDRGSGANVLTF	TGTGCCTGGGACAGGGGATCTGGGGCCAACGTCCTGACTTTC
NA	TRBV2	TRBJ2-3	NA	CASSTTYTDTQYF	TGTGCCAGCAGCACGACCTACACAGATACGCAGTATTTT